The TCR beta chain under discussion was sequenced for a study of T-cell reconstitution after alpha-beta-depleted transplantation in children. The study's findings and limits: T-cell counts and diversity at one year following transplant were attributed mainly to newly produced T cells. There were reportedly several hundred expanded graft clones from which alpha-beta T cells came about two months after transplant. The origin of high day-60 TCRbeta diversity in some patients lay in surviving recipient T cells and thymic progenitors.

This clonotype occurred a few times. Its antigen is undetermined. Using unique molecular identifiers, the investigators prepared the TCRbeta library. TCRdb re-called the PCR reads through MiXCR, storing one row per CDR3 protein. The repertoire holds fewer than 550,000 distinct CDR3 sequences, with roughly 10% as singletons. Germline CDR1 and CDR2: LNHNV and YYDKDF (reference sequence). This CDR3 spans 14 amino acids. Unmatched junction bases numbered 4, after V lost 1 base and J lost 7 bases. This sequence joins TRBV15 and TRBJ2-1; TRBD2 matches 7 bases. This specimen consisted of PBMCs, mostly from graft donor cells, obtained 180 days after TCRalphabeta/CD19-depleted stem cell transplant. The receptor comes from a female patient younger than 10 who had a stem cell transplant for aplastic anemia, so the T cells may come from the graft donor. The DNA of the CDR3 is TGTGCCACCAGCAGAGTGGGGGGAGGGAATGAGCAGTTCTTC. Translation: CATSRVGGGNEQFF. Variable domain in full (rest from reference TRBV15 and TRBJ2-1): DAMVIQNPRYQVTQFGKPVTLSCSQTLNHNVMYWYQQKSSQAPKLLFHYYDKDFNNEADTPDNFQSRRPNTSFCFLDIRSPGLGDTAMYLCATSRVGGGNEQFFGPGTRLTVL.